The rows below give T cell receptor beta chains drawn from one sample of a study of blood T cell repertoires in COVID-19. Assay: immunoSEQ multiplex PCR; the TCRdb copy retains only in-frame clones and omits some. There are roughly 35,000 clones in the sample; 85% occur only once, and roughly 15% lies in the top ten. Sequenced: peripheral blood. The receptors here all came from a human donor with acute or convalescent COVID-19. The donor label of this sample is uncertain. Both conserved end residues are part of each CDR3. D genes are given only for firm matches. Clone size is given for some rows only: seen once, a few or many times, or a class if the clone is expanded.

abundance: -; j_gene: TRBJ1-3; v_gene: TRBV7-2; len: 15; d_gene: -; CDR3aa: CASSGQPSSGNTIYF; CDR3nt: TGTGCCAGCAGCGGACAGCCGAGCTCTGGAAACACCATATATTTT
abundance: -; j_gene: TRBJ2-7; v_gene: TRBV6-4; len: 13; d_gene: -; CDR3aa: CASSDPLSYEQYF; CDR3nt: TGTGCCAGCAGTGACCCGCTCAGCTACGAGCAGTACTTC
abundance: -; j_gene: TRBJ2-5; v_gene: TRBV28; len: 16; d_gene: TRBD2; CDR3aa: CASSRYSGGGQETQYF; CDR3nt: TGTGCCAGCAGCCGATATAGCGGGGGGGGACAAGAGACCCAGTACTTC
abundance: -; j_gene: TRBJ2-2; v_gene: TRBV7-2; len: 19; d_gene: -; CDR3aa: CASSSRGAQPGHNTGELFF; CDR3nt: TGTGCCAGCAGCTCCAGAGGGGCCCAGCCGGGACATAACACCGGGGAGCTGTTTTTT
abundance: -; j_gene: TRBJ2-5; v_gene: TRBV7-9; len: 15; d_gene: -; CDR3aa: CASSLDPGAEETQYF; CDR3nt: TGTGCCAGCAGCTTAGATCCAGGGGCGGAAGAGACCCAGTACTTC
abundance: -; j_gene: TRBJ1-2; v_gene: TRBV19; len: 13; d_gene: -; CDR3aa: CASSSVSGGGYTF; CDR3nt: TGTGCCAGTAGTTCCGTGTCGGGGGGTGGCTACACCTTC
abundance: -; j_gene: TRBJ2-1; v_gene: TRBV6-2/TRBV6-3; len: 17; d_gene: TRBD2; CDR3aa: CASSSRTSGGGYNEQFF; CDR3nt: TGTGCCAGCAGTTCCCGGACTAGCGGGGGGGGGTACAATGAGCAGTTCTTC
abundance: -; j_gene: TRBJ1-1; v_gene: TRBV9; len: 18; d_gene: TRBD1; CDR3aa: CASSVAPDRVGWGTEAFF; CDR3nt: TGTGCCAGCAGCGTAGCCCCGGACAGGGTGGGATGGGGCACTGAAGCTTTCTTT
abundance: -; j_gene: TRBJ2-2; v_gene: TRBV3-1/TRBV3-2; len: 16; d_gene: TRBD1; CDR3aa: CASSQDQYRGTGELFF; CDR3nt: TGTGCCAGCAGCCAAGATCAGTACAGGGGCACCGGGGAGCTGTTTTTT
abundance: -; j_gene: TRBJ2-1; v_gene: TRBV7-7; len: 15; d_gene: -; CDR3aa: CASSLTTGSYNEQFF; CDR3nt: TGTGCTAGCAGCTTAACAACAGGGTCCTACAATGAGCAGTTCTTC
abundance: -; j_gene: TRBJ1-2; v_gene: TRBV5-1; len: 13; d_gene: -; CDR3aa: CASSPPNRDGYTF; CDR3nt: TGCGCCAGCAGCCCGCCAAATCGGGATGGCTACACCTTC
abundance: -; j_gene: TRBJ2-3; v_gene: TRBV7-2; len: 16; d_gene: TRBD2; CDR3aa: CASSLRGLAVADTQYF; CDR3nt: TGTGCCAGCAGCTTGAGAGGACTAGCGGTGGCAGATACGCAGTATTTT
abundance: once; j_gene: TRBJ2-7; v_gene: TRBV6-5; len: 14; d_gene: TRBD1; CDR3aa: CASSRGTGTYEQYF; CDR3nt: TGTGCCAGCAGTAGGGGGACAGGGACCTACGAGCAGTACTTC
abundance: -; j_gene: TRBJ2-6; v_gene: TRBV7-2; len: 16; d_gene: TRBD1; CDR3aa: CASSRDRAAGANVLTF; CDR3nt: TGTGCCAGCAGCCGGGACAGGGCGGCCGGGGCCAACGTCCTGACTTTC
abundance: -; j_gene: TRBJ1-5; v_gene: TRBV2; len: 14; d_gene: -; CDR3aa: CASRETGFNQPQHF; CDR3nt: TGTGCCAGCAGGGAAACAGGGTTCAATCAGCCCCAGCATTTT
abundance: -; j_gene: TRBJ2-5; v_gene: TRBV3-1/TRBV3-2; len: 15; d_gene: TRBD2; CDR3aa: CASSRTSGGQETQYF; CDR3nt: TGTGCCAGCAGCAGGACTAGCGGGGGACAAGAGACCCAGTACTTC
abundance: -; j_gene: TRBJ2-7; v_gene: TRBV7-2; len: 16; d_gene: TRBD2; CDR3aa: CASSLGPTSGVYEQYF; CDR3nt: TGTGCCAGCAGCTTAGGCCCAACTAGCGGGGTCTACGAGCAGTACTTC
abundance: once; j_gene: TRBJ1-5; v_gene: TRBV15; len: 16; d_gene: -; CDR3aa: CATSRGGQGWNQPQHF; CDR3nt: TGTGCCACCAGCAGAGGGGGGCAGGGTTGGAATCAGCCCCAGCATTTT
abundance: -; j_gene: TRBJ1-6; v_gene: TRBV27; len: 18; d_gene: -; CDR3aa: CASSLRGQESSYNSPLHF; CDR3nt: TGTGCCAGCAGTTTACGTGGTCAGGAAAGCTCCTATAATTCACCCCTCCACTTT
abundance: -; j_gene: TRBJ1-3; v_gene: TRBV30; len: 14; d_gene: -; CDR3aa: CAWSQGNPGNTIYF; CDR3nt: TGTGCCTGGAGTCAGGGAAACCCTGGAAACACCATATATTTT
abundance: few; j_gene: TRBJ2-7; v_gene: TRBV4-2; len: 15; d_gene: TRBD2; CDR3aa: CASSPTSGSSYEQYF; CDR3nt: TGTGCCAGCAGCCCTACTAGCGGAAGCTCCTACGAGCAGTACTTC
abundance: -; j_gene: TRBJ1-1; v_gene: TRBV19; len: 16; d_gene: -; CDR3aa: CASSISVGTMGPEAFF; CDR3nt: TGTGCCAGTAGTATTAGTGTGGGCACGATGGGGCCTGAAGCTTTCTTT
abundance: -; j_gene: TRBJ1-2; v_gene: TRBV6-6; len: 13; d_gene: -; CDR3aa: CASSPGGNYGYTF; CDR3nt: TGTGCCAGCAGCCCTGGAGGGAACTATGGCTACACCTTC
abundance: -; j_gene: TRBJ1-2; v_gene: TRBV30; len: 12; d_gene: -; CDR3aa: CAWSTPPGGYTF; CDR3nt: TGTGCCTGGAGTACCCCACCCGGTGGCTACACCTTC
abundance: -; j_gene: TRBJ2-3; v_gene: TRBV24-1; len: 15; d_gene: TRBD2; CDR3aa: CATGQTSGGTDTQYF; CDR3nt: TGTGCCACCGGCCAGACTAGCGGGGGCACAGATACGCAGTATTTT
abundance: -; j_gene: TRBJ1-5; v_gene: TRBV3-1/TRBV3-2; len: 15; d_gene: -; CDR3aa: CASSQDATQGQPQHF; CDR3nt: TGTGCCAGCAGCCAAGATGCTACACAGGGTCAGCCCCAGCATTTT
abundance: once; j_gene: TRBJ2-5; v_gene: TRBV5-1; len: 15; d_gene: TRBD1; CDR3aa: CASSLVSTGRETQYF; CDR3nt: TGCGCCAGCAGCTTGGTTTCGACAGGGCGAGAGACCCAGTACTTC
abundance: -; j_gene: TRBJ1-2; v_gene: TRBV20-1; len: 10; d_gene: -; CDR3aa: CSAQYYGYTF; CDR3nt: TGCAGTGCTCAATACTATGGCTACACCTTC
abundance: -; j_gene: TRBJ2-1; v_gene: TRBV10-2; len: 14; d_gene: -; CDR3aa: CASRTGFSSDEQFF; CDR3nt: TGCGCCAGCAGGACGGGGTTCAGCTCCGATGAGCAGTTCTTC
abundance: -; j_gene: TRBJ1-4; v_gene: TRBV7-8; len: 15; d_gene: TRBD1; CDR3aa: CASSLGTGVNEKLFF; CDR3nt: TGTGCCAGCAGCTTAGGGACAGGGGTAAATGAAAAACTGTTTTTT
abundance: -; j_gene: TRBJ2-3; v_gene: TRBV19; len: 15; d_gene: TRBD2; CDR3aa: CASSMILAGTDTQYF; CDR3nt: TGTGCCAGTAGTATGATTCTAGCGGGCACAGATACGCAGTATTTT
abundance: few; j_gene: TRBJ2-1; v_gene: TRBV7-9; len: 17; d_gene: TRBD2; CDR3aa: CASSPTSGSSSYNEQFF; CDR3nt: TGTGCCAGCAGCCCCACTAGCGGGAGTTCCTCCTACAATGAGCAGTTCTTC
abundance: once; j_gene: TRBJ1-3; v_gene: TRBV10-3; len: 14; d_gene: -; CDR3aa: CAISEDSSGNTIYF; CDR3nt: TGTGCCATCAGTGAGGACAGCTCTGGAAACACCATATATTTT
abundance: -; j_gene: TRBJ1-3; v_gene: TRBV9; len: 15; d_gene: -; CDR3aa: CASSLVGGSGNTIYF; CDR3nt: TGTGCCAGCAGCCTTGTGGGGGGATCTGGAAACACCATATATTTT
abundance: -; j_gene: TRBJ1-1; v_gene: TRBV11-2; len: 11; d_gene: -; CDR3aa: CASSFPGGAFF; CDR3nt: TGTGCCAGCAGCTTCCCCGGGGGAGCTTTCTTT
abundance: -; j_gene: TRBJ2-3; v_gene: TRBV24-1; len: 14; d_gene: -; CDR3aa: CATRASVSTDTQYF; CDR3nt: TGTGCCACCAGAGCTAGCGTAAGCACAGATACGCAGTATTTT
abundance: -; j_gene: TRBJ2-7; v_gene: TRBV18; len: 15; d_gene: -; CDR3aa: CASSPMRDSWDEQYF; CDR3nt: TGTGCCAGCTCACCAATGCGGGACAGCTGGGATGAGCAGTACTTC
abundance: -; j_gene: TRBJ1-4; v_gene: TRBV2; len: 15; d_gene: TRBD1; CDR3aa: CASKRETGMGEKLFF; CDR3nt: TGTGCCAGCAAAAGGGAGACAGGGATGGGTGAAAAACTGTTTTTT
abundance: -; j_gene: TRBJ1-2; v_gene: TRBV6-5; len: 13; d_gene: TRBD1; CDR3aa: CASSPETGHGYTF; CDR3nt: TGTGCCAGCAGTCCCGAGACAGGGCACGGCTACACCTTC
abundance: -; j_gene: TRBJ2-5; v_gene: TRBV18; len: 16; d_gene: -; CDR3aa: CASSPSGMGNQETQYF; CDR3nt: TGTGCCAGCTCACCGAGCGGCATGGGGAATCAAGAGACCCAGTACTTC
abundance: few; j_gene: TRBJ2-7; v_gene: TRBV4-1; len: 17; d_gene: TRBD2; CDR3aa: CASSQAWSSGASYEQYF; CDR3nt: TGCGCCAGCAGCCAAGCCTGGTCTAGCGGGGCCTCCTACGAGCAGTACTTC
abundance: -; j_gene: TRBJ1-2; v_gene: TRBV27; len: 16; d_gene: -; CDR3aa: CASTPGAGDPFYGYTF; CDR3nt: TGTGCCAGCACCCCGGGCGCGGGAGATCCCTTCTATGGCTACACCTTC
abundance: -; j_gene: TRBJ2-7; v_gene: TRBV5-1; len: 13; d_gene: -; CDR3aa: CASSLQGFDEQYF; CDR3nt: TGCGCCAGCAGCTTGCAGGGATTCGACGAGCAGTACTTC
abundance: -; j_gene: TRBJ2-3; v_gene: TRBV11-2; len: 12; d_gene: -; CDR3aa: CASSSEGDTQYF; CDR3nt: TGTGCCAGCAGCTCGGAGGGAGATACGCAGTATTTT
abundance: -; j_gene: TRBJ2-2; v_gene: TRBV10-3; len: 14; d_gene: TRBD1; CDR3aa: CAISRDRDTGELFF; CDR3nt: TGTGCCATCAGCCGGGACAGGGACACCGGGGAGCTGTTTTTT
abundance: -; j_gene: TRBJ1-1; v_gene: TRBV5-1; len: 13; d_gene: -; CDR3aa: CASSRGDNTEAFF; CDR3nt: TGCGCCAGCAGCCGCGGGGATAACACTGAAGCTTTCTTT
abundance: -; j_gene: TRBJ1-3; v_gene: TRBV27; len: 14; d_gene: -; CDR3aa: CASSPDGGRNTIYF; CDR3nt: TGTGCCAGCAGCCCGGACGGGGGGAGAAACACCATATATTTT
abundance: once; j_gene: TRBJ2-1; v_gene: TRBV27; len: 14; d_gene: -; CDR3aa: CASSLKPGYNEQFF; CDR3nt: TGTGCCAGCAGTTTAAAGCCGGGCTACAATGAGCAGTTCTTC
abundance: few; j_gene: TRBJ1-5; v_gene: TRBV5-5; len: 14; d_gene: -; CDR3aa: CASSPDSDWVPQHF; CDR3nt: TGTGCCAGCAGCCCCGACTCAGATTGGGTGCCCCAGCATTTT
abundance: -; j_gene: TRBJ2-1; v_gene: TRBV7-9; len: 14; d_gene: TRBD2; CDR3aa: CASSLGTRSNEQFF; CDR3nt: TGTGCCAGCAGCTTAGGGACTAGAAGCAATGAGCAGTTCTTC
abundance: -; j_gene: TRBJ2-3; v_gene: TRBV13; len: 16; d_gene: TRBD2; CDR3aa: CASSFKRTSGGDTQYF; CDR3nt: TGTGCCAGCAGCTTTAAACGGACTAGCGGGGGTGATACGCAGTATTTT
abundance: -; j_gene: TRBJ1-5; v_gene: TRBV3-1/TRBV3-2; len: 16; d_gene: TRBD1; CDR3aa: CASSQGTGTSNQPQHF; CDR3nt: TGTGCCAGCAGCCAAGGGACAGGGACTAGCAATCAGCCCCAGCATTTT
abundance: few; j_gene: TRBJ1-2; v_gene: TRBV19; len: 13; d_gene: -; CDR3aa: CASSDRTVNGYTF; CDR3nt: TGTGCCAGTAGTGACCGGACAGTAAATGGCTACACCTTC
abundance: few; j_gene: TRBJ1-2; v_gene: TRBV4-2; len: 14; d_gene: TRBD1; CDR3aa: CASSVDRIYYGYTF; CDR3nt: TGTGCCAGCAGCGTGGACAGGATCTACTATGGCTACACCTTC
abundance: -; j_gene: TRBJ1-4; v_gene: TRBV5-1; len: 17; d_gene: TRBD1; CDR3aa: CASSPRGTGSTNEKLFF; CDR3nt: TGTGCCAGCAGCCCAAGAGGGACAGGGTCAACTAATGAAAAACTGTTTTTT
abundance: -; j_gene: TRBJ1-1; v_gene: TRBV28; len: 15; d_gene: TRBD1; CDR3aa: CASSSLRAGGTEAFF; CDR3nt: TGTGCCAGCAGTTCCCTACGGGCAGGGGGAACTGAAGCTTTCTTT
abundance: -; j_gene: TRBJ2-1; v_gene: TRBV29-1; len: 14; d_gene: -; CDR3aa: CSGQDWTRQNEQFF; CDR3nt: TGCAGCGGTCAGGATTGGACCCGACAGAATGAGCAGTTCTTC
abundance: -; j_gene: TRBJ1-6; v_gene: TRBV10-2; len: 17; d_gene: -; CDR3aa: CASSEFRRPLYNSPLHF; CDR3nt: TGCGCCAGCAGTGAGTTCCGGAGACCCCTTTATAATTCACCCCTCCACTTT
abundance: -; j_gene: TRBJ1-2; v_gene: TRBV6-5; len: 14; d_gene: TRBD1; CDR3aa: CASSRDSQNYGYTF; CDR3nt: TGTGCCAGCAGCCGGGACAGTCAGAACTATGGCTACACCTTC